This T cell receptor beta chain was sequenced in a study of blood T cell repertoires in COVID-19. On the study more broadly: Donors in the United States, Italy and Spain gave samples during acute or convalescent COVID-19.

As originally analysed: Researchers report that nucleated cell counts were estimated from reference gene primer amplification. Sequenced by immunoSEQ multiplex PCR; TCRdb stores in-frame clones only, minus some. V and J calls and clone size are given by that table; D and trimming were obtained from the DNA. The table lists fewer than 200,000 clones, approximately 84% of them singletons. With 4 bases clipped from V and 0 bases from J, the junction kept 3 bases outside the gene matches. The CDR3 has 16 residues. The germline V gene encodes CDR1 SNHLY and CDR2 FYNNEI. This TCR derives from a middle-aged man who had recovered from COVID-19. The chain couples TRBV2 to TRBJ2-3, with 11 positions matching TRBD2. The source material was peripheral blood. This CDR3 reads CASSGGTSGSTDTQYF. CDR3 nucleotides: TGTGCCAGCAGTGGGGGGACTAGCGGAAGCACAGATACGCAGTATTTT.